The clone carrying this TCR beta chain occurred once. These data originate in a study of blood T cell repertoires in COVID-19. On the study more broadly: Sample material is recorded as cDNA or gDNA derived from T cells, B-cell-depleted T cells, or PBMCs.

CDR1 and CDR2 from the germline V gene are SGHRS and YFSETQ. The length of the CDR3 is 15 residues. V trimming: 0 bases; J trimming: 3 bases; junction bases outside the gene matches: 4. Original analysis: Amplification of reference gene primers was used by the study to estimate nucleated cell counts. Produced via immunoSEQ multiplex PCR; TCRdb's table is partial and in-frame only. The V and J calls and clone size were taken over from that table, and D and trimming were inferred from the DNA. The data contain 300,000 or so clones, more than 80% of them singletons. The clonotype was recovered from a woman aged 35 to 49 with acute or convalescent COVID-19. The rearrangement links TRBV5-1 to TRBJ2-3; 7 bases map to TRBD1. The specimen was peripheral blood. CDR3 nucleotide sequence: TGCGCCAGCAGCTTGGGGCAGACAGGGACAGATACGCAGTATTTT. Its protein product is CASSLGQTGTDTQYF.